One and the same sample provided the 32 T cell receptor beta chains below, sequenced in a study of naive and memory T cell subsets (dated by TCRdb to 2015 to 2018). The library came from UMI-ligation and nested PCR. Reads for this sample came from an Illumina MiSeq. The beta constant-region primer was an equimolar mix of two oligonucleotides covering both TRBC1 and TRBC2. The ligated cDNA went through four rounds of PCR with nested alpha and beta constant-region primers together with the SP2 primer. Starting from the raw public reads, TCRdb applied fastp trimming at Q25, assembled clones with MiXCR and retained in-frame beta chains. Rows with a matching CDR3 protein are joined into one entry that keeps the most common DNA and genes. The sample table shows 85,000 or so distinct CDR3 sequences, and roughly 9.2% are seen once. Clones ranked in the top ten supply about 1.3% of the sample. The sequencing input was naive CD8+ T cells from blood. In the paper's terms, the cell subset or site label means: naive T cells, CD45RA high CD27+. The receptors come from a human donor in good health.

This clonotype was counted at least ten times. V and J are TRBV7-2 and TRBJ2-3; D is perhaps TRBD1 or TRBD2 (5 bases each). CDR1 SGHTA and CDR2 FQGNSA come from the germline V gene. The V end lost 1 base, the J end lost 6 bases, and 8 bases lay between the germline ends. This CDR3 is 13 amino acids long. The CDR3 DNA reads TGTGCCAGCAGCTTAGAAGAGGGGGATACGCAGTATTTT. Translating it yields CASSLEEGDTQYF. The full variable domain, its missing parts supplied by reference TRBV7-2 and TRBJ2-3, is GAGVSQSPSNKVTEKGKDVELRCDPISGHTALYWYRQSLGQGLEFLIYFQGNSAPDKSGLPSDRFSAERTGGSVSTLTIQRTQQEDSAVYLCASSLEEGDTQYFGPGTRLTVL.

This clonotype was counted many times. The rearrangement uses TRBV5-6 and TRBJ1-1; 7 bases map to TRBD1. The CDR3 is made up of 14 amino acids. V trimming: 4 bases; J trimming: 1 base; junction bases outside the gene matches: 4. The germline CDR1 and CDR2 sequences are SGHDT and YYEEEE. The CDR3 DNA reads as TGTGCCAGCAGCCGGGACAGAAAGAACACTGAAGCTTTCTTT. Translating it yields CASSRDRKNTEAFF.

This clonotype was seen at least ten times. CDR3: CASSLDPGQDNQPQHF. CDR3 bases: TGTGCCAGCAGCTTGGACCCGGGACAGGACAATCAGCCCCAGCATTTT. The chain combines TRBV5-7 with TRBJ1-5; 8 bases match TRBD1. TRBV5-7 is an ORF, with its function uncertain. V was clipped by 0 bases and J by 3 bases; unmatched bases: 5. This CDR3 is 16 amino acids long.

This clonotype was seen many times. The gene calls are TRBV6-5 and TRBJ2-3, with D uncertain. The CDR3 contains 12 residues. Trimming stripped 6 bases from V and 6 bases from J, with 10 bases between. CDR1 is MNHEY, CDR2 SVGAGI, per germline. Here the CDR3 reads CASSHSRDTQYF. The CDR3 DNA is TGTGCCAGCAGCCACAGCCGTGATACGCAGTATTTT.

The chain links TRBV10-2 to TRBJ2-4; 8 bases match TRBD2. The trim removed 4 bases at V and 4 bases at J, leaving 3 bases unmatched. This CDR3 has 14 amino acids. The V gene's germline CDR1 is WSHSY and CDR2 SAAADI. DNA for the CDR3: TGCGCCAGCAGTGTTGCGGGGGGAAAAAACATTCAGTACTTC. It translates to CASSVAGGKNIQYF.

Of note for this clonotype: A much larger clone sits a single nucleotide away, making a read error possible. The V and J genes are TRBV2 and TRBJ1-1; D ambiguous. The CDR3 covers 14 residues. Germline values: CDR1 SNHLY, CDR2 FYNNEI. V gave up 1 base and J gave up 1 base, with 7 bases separating them. CDR3 region: CASSEERTNTEAFF. CDR3 nucleotides: TGTGCCAGCAGTGAAGAACGAACGAACACTGAAGCTTTCTTT.

This clonotype was recorded many times. V usage is TRBV28 and J usage is TRBJ1-4; possibly TRBD1 for D (5 bases). The CDR3 consists of 14 residues. V lost 2 bases and J 7 bases, leaving 11 bases between the germline ends. Germline V gene data show CDR1 as MDHEN and CDR2 as SYDVKM. CDR3 in amino acids: CASSLAGGGEKLFF. In nucleotides, the CDR3 is TGTGCCAGCAGTTTAGCCGGGGGAGGTGAAAAACTGTTTTTT. The full variable domain, in which reference TRBV28 and TRBJ1-4 provide the parts outside the CDR3, is DVKVTQSSRYLVKRTGEKVFLECVQDMDHENMFWYRQDPGLGLRLIYFSYDVKMKEKGDIPEGYSVSREKKERFSLILESASTNQTSMYLCASSLAGGGEKLFFGSGTQLSVL.

This clonotype was detected a few times. The rearrangement uses TRBV29-1 and TRBJ2-1; TRBD1 matches at 11 bases. The CDR3 contains 14 residues. In germline, CDR1 is SQVTM, CDR2 ANQGSEA. Trimming removed 2 bases from V and 7 bases from J; junction bases left unmatched: 4. The CDR3 coding sequence is TGCAGCGTTGAATTGGGGGACAGGGGGAATGAGCAGTTCTTC. It encodes CSVELGDRGNEQFF.

A few counts support this clonotype. The V call is TRBV28, the J call TRBJ2-4; tentative D call: TRBD2 (5 bases). The CDR3 sequence is 14 residues long. Germline CDR1 and CDR2: MDHEN and SYDVKM. Trimming pared 5 bases from V and 3 bases from J, leaving 11 bases between. CDR3 DNA: TGTGCCAGCAGTCCCGGGGAGCACAAAAACATTCAGTACTTC. Residues: CASSPGEHKNIQYF. Looking up the rest from reference TRBV28 and TRBJ2-4 gives the full variable domain: DVKVTQSSRYLVKRTGEKVFLECVQDMDHENMFWYRQDPGLGLRLIYFSYDVKMKEKGDIPEGYSVSREKKERFSLILESASTNQTSMYLCASSPGEHKNIQYFGAGTRLSVL.

This chain uses TRBV12-3 or TRBV12-4 with TRBJ2-2; tentative D call: TRBD2 (5 bases). The CDR3 loop spans 13 amino acids. Here the CDR3 DNA reads TGTGCTCAGCGGCACCCGAACACCGGGGAGCTGTTTTTT. As protein: CAQRHPNTGELFF.

This clonotype was detected ten times or more. The rearrangement uses TRBV5-4 and TRBJ2-1, with 10 bases identical to TRBD2. The CDR3 contains 16 residues. With V trimmed by 4 bases and J by 8 bases, 12 bases remained unmatched. The germline gives CDR1 SGHNT, CDR2 YYREEE (reference sequence). The CDR3: CASSKSSGRSFDEQFF. Here the CDR3 DNA reads TGTGCCAGCAGCAAATCTAGCGGGAGAAGTTTCGATGAGCAGTTCTTC.

This clonotype appeared many times. This chain connects TRBV20-1 to TRBJ2-1; 13 bases agree with TRBD2. The CDR3 totals 16 residues. Germline V gives CDR1 DFQATT, CDR2 SNEGSKA (reference sequence). Trimming took 4 bases from V and 4 from J; bases not matched to a gene: 7. DNA for the CDR3: TGCAGTGCTATTCGGCCGGGACTAGCGGGGTACAATGAGCAGTTCTTC. Protein: CSAIRPGLAGYNEQFF.

This clonotype was detected only a few times. The rearrangement links TRBV4-1 to TRBJ2-5; D is unclear. Germline CDR1 and CDR2: MGHRA and YSYEKL. CDR3 size: 15 residues. The V gene lost 0 bases and the J gene lost 0 bases, with 8 bases spanning the gap. The DNA of the CDR3 is TGCGCCAGCAGCCAAGACAGCAGGTACCAAGAGACCCAGTACTTC. Translation gives CASSQDSRYQETQYF.

The sample holds many counts of this clonotype. The chain joins TRBV15 to TRBJ2-5; either TRBD1 or TRBD2 may supply D (5 bases each). Trimming stripped 6 bases from V and 4 bases from J, with 15 bases between. Germline values: CDR1 LNHNV, CDR2 YYDKDF (reference sequence). The CDR3 contains 14 residues. CDR3 loop: CATSPTGAGETQYF. CDR3 DNA: TGTGCCACCAGTCCTACTGGGGCGGGAGAGACCCAGTACTTC.

In this sample, this clonotype turned up many times. V gene TRBV10-2 combines with J gene TRBJ1-1, with D unclear. The CDR3 consists of 13 residues. The V gene lost 4 bases and the J gene lost 0 bases, with 6 bases spanning the gap. Germline V gene sequence: CDR1 WSHSY, CDR2 SAAADI. CDR3 region: CASSVGMNTEAFF. Here the CDR3 DNA reads TGCGCCAGCAGTGTTGGGATGAACACTGAAGCTTTCTTT.

This clonotype occurred a few times. This sequence joins TRBV7-9 and TRBJ2-5; D is undetermined. V shed 10 bases and J shed 7 bases, with 16 bases lying between them. Germline V gene lookup returns CDR1 SEHNR and CDR2 FQNEAQ (reference sequence). CDR3 length equals 12 residues. The CDR3 DNA follows: TGTGCCATCTTTGCGGACGTGGGGACCCAGTACTTC. It translates to CAIFADVGTQYF.

This clonotype was counted ten times or more. The J gene is TRBJ1-2, the V gene TRBV19, with TRBD1 identical over 8 bases. Germline V gene lookup returns CDR1 LNHDA and CDR2 SQIVND (reference sequence). V shed 4 bases, J shed 1 base, and the junction held 5 bases outside the gene matches. There are 15 residues in the CDR3. CDR3 sequence reads: CASSTGTGVNYGYTF. CDR3 sequence (DNA): TGTGCCAGTAGTACCGGGACAGGAGTTAACTATGGCTACACCTTC.

The chain has TRBV7-6 and TRBJ2-3; D is possibly TRBD1 or TRBD2 (5 bases each). Trimming cost V 1 base and J 1 base, with 12 bases left between them. CDR3 length: 16 residues. Germline V lookup: CDR1 SGHVS, CDR2 FNYEAQ. The CDR3 nucleotides read TGTGCCAGCAGCTTAGTGGGGCTAGCAGGCACAGATACGCAGTATTTT. It encodes CASSLVGLAGTDTQYF.

This clonotype was seen repeatedly, ten times or more. V and J are TRBV4-1 and TRBJ2-5, with D perhaps matching TRBD2 (5 bases). This CDR3 has 15 amino acids. Germline V gene data show CDR1 as MGHRA and CDR2 as YSYEKL. Deletions cut 4 bases from V and 3 bases from J, with 15 bases between. CDR3 DNA sequence: TGCGCCAGCAGCCGAATTGAGGGCAGGAAAGAGACCCAGTACTTC. Translated: CASSRIEGRKETQYF.

This clonotype was observed at least ten times. J is TRBJ2-1 and V is TRBV6-5, with TRBD2 matching over 8 bases. This CDR3 is built from 13 residues. V gave up 4 bases and J gave up 7 bases; unmatched junction bases: 3. CDR1 is MNHEY and CDR2 is SVGAGI in the germline V gene. Here the CDR3 DNA reads TGTGCCAGCAGTTTGACTAGCGTGAATGAGCAGTTCTTC. Translation: CASSLTSVNEQFF.

This clonotype appeared a few times. The chain uses TRBV4-2 and TRBJ2-7; possibly TRBD1 or TRBD2 for D (5 bases each). Germline CDR1 is LGHNA and CDR2 is YNFKEQ. V was cut by 2 bases and J by 4 bases, with 9 bases left in between. This CDR3 is built from 13 residues. The CDR3 sequence is CASSQSEGYEQYF. The CDR3, as DNA: TGTGCCAGCAGCCAATCCGAGGGGTACGAGCAGTACTTC.

The table lists this clonotype with a count of one. The chain couples TRBV6-2 or TRBV6-3 to TRBJ2-1; 8 nucleotides agree with TRBD2. V shed 6 bases and J 1 base; nucleotides not matched to a gene: 8. This CDR3 contains 16 residues. Looked up from germline, CDR1 is MNHEY and CDR2 is SVGEGT. CDR3 coding DNA: TGTGCCAGCAGGGCTCCAAGCGGGAGTTCCTACAATGAGCAGTTCTTC. Protein sequence: CASRAPSGSSYNEQFF.

This clonotype was seen many times. V is TRBV2 and J is TRBJ2-7; the D call may be TRBD1 or TRBD2 (5 bases each). The CDR3 contains 12 residues. Germline V gene sequence: CDR1 SNHLY, CDR2 FYNNEI. Trimming stripped 8 bases from V and 4 bases from J, with 12 bases between. This CDR3 reads CASVGGRYEQYF. The CDR3 coding sequence is TGTGCCAGCGTTGGGGGAAGGTACGAGCAGTACTTC.

This clonotype was seen a handful of times. The J gene is TRBJ2-2, the V gene TRBV2; the match to TRBD1 covers 7 bases. The CDR3 is made up of 14 amino acids. The germline gives CDR1 SNHLY, CDR2 FYNNEI. V trimming: 4 bases; J trimming: 6 bases; junction bases outside the gene matches: 5. The CDR3 protein is CASSGDRVPGELFF. The CDR3 nucleotides read TGTGCCAGCAGTGGTGACAGGGTTCCCGGGGAGCTGTTTTTT.

This clonotype has a count of ten or more. This chain links TRBV24-1 with TRBJ2-3; 10 bases fit TRBD2. With 2 bases clipped from V and 0 bases from J, the junction kept 4 bases outside the gene matches. Germline V lookup: CDR1 KGHDR, CDR2 SFDVKD. This CDR3 has 17 amino acids. Here the CDR3 reads CATSDSQLAGSTDTQYF. In nucleotides, the CDR3 is TGTGCCACCAGTGATTCTCAACTAGCGGGAAGCACAGATACGCAGTATTTT.

This clonotype was observed many times. This CDR3 is CASSYSPGQGNQPQHF. CDR3 nucleotide sequence: TGTGCCAGCAGTTACTCACCGGGACAGGGTAATCAGCCCCAGCATTTT. The J gene is TRBJ1-5, the V gene TRBV6-2 or TRBV6-3; 9 positions match TRBD1. The CDR3 has 16 amino acids. Per germline, CDR1 MNHEY and CDR2 SVGEGT. V lost 0 bases and J lost 4; bases outside the gene matches: 4.

V is TRBV7-6 and J is TRBJ2-7; D gene ambiguous. CDR3 length: 14 residues. V lost 1 base and J 2 bases, leaving 9 bases between the germline ends. The germline CDR1 and CDR2 sequences are SGHVS and FNYEAQ. The CDR3 protein is CASSLGSRTYEQYF. The CDR3 DNA reads TGTGCCAGCAGCTTAGGCTCGCGGACCTACGAGCAGTACTTC.

Written as DNA, the CDR3 is TGTGCCAGCAGTTTGCTGACAGGGAGCTCTGGGGCCAACGTCCTGACTTTC. Its translation is CASSLLTGSSGANVLTF. The chain recombines TRBV27 with TRBJ2-6; 7 nucleotides match TRBD1. Germline V gene lookup returns CDR1 MNHEY and CDR2 SMNVEV (reference sequence). V was pared by 3 bases and J by 0 bases, with 5 bases of the junction left unmatched. The CDR3 contains 17 residues.

This clonotype has a handful of counts. The chain combines TRBV7-9 with TRBJ2-1; D perhaps matches TRBD2 (6 bases). The CDR3 extends over 13 amino acids. Germline V gene lookup returns CDR1 SEHNR and CDR2 FQNEAQ (reference sequence). Trimming stripped 8 bases from V and 6 bases from J, with 14 bases between. The CDR3 DNA reads TGTGCCAGCTGGAGGGAGGCCTTCAATGAGCAGTTCTTC. It codes for CASWREAFNEQFF.

At least ten counts were recorded for this clonotype. V and J are TRBV10-3 and TRBJ2-2, with TRBD2 identical over 7 bases. Germline values: CDR1 ENHRY, CDR2 SYGVKD. The V gene end was trimmed by 10 bases and the J gene end by 4 bases; junction bases not matched to a gene: 15. CDR3 length: 16 residues. CDR3: CATQQLMGEGTGELFF. CDR3 in DNA: TGTGCCACCCAGCAGTTAATGGGGGAGGGCACCGGGGAGCTGTTTTTT.

The sample holds many counts of this clonotype. The chain employs TRBV2 and TRBJ2-4; D is undetermined. In germline, CDR1 is SNHLY, CDR2 FYNNEI. V was pared by 6 bases and J by 7 bases, with 10 bases between. The CDR3 is 12 residues long. This CDR3 reads CASRVPRNIQYF. The CDR3 bases are TGTGCCAGCAGGGTCCCTAGGAACATTCAGTACTTC.

The chain uses TRBV4-3 and TRBJ2-3; D may be TRBD1 or TRBD2 (5 bases each). The CDR3 sequence is 18 residues long. The ends were cut back, 0 bases at V and 6 bases at J, with 22 bases in the middle. Germline CDR1 LGHNA, CDR2 YSLEER. The CDR3 loop is CASSQEGTVPSRSDTQYF. The CDR3, as DNA: TGCGCCAGCAGCCAAGAGGGGACGGTCCCATCACGTTCGGATACGCAGTATTTT.